This is a list of T cell receptor beta chains from one sample in a study of early T cells in non-severe SARS-CoV-2 infection. TCRdb itself ran the 5' RACE reads through MiXCR, one entry per CDR3 protein. The sample includes under 95,000 distinct CDR3 sequences, more than 10% of them seen just once. The sample was whole blood. The receptors shown here come from an adult who was a healthcare worker with PCR-confirmed SARS-CoV-2 infection or an uninfected control (not recorded which). Each CDR3 is given with its conserved first and last residue. The D gene is left open where the match is weak. Size is omitted from some rows. Given values are once, few, many or a class for expanded clones.

TRBD1,TRBJ2-5,TRBV6-6,few,CASSPGTVQETQYF,TGTGCCAGCAGTCCCGGGACAGTCCAAGAGACCCAGTACTTC
-,TRBJ2-5,TRBV20-1,few,CSAPARGTQYF,TGCAGTGCTCCTGCAAGGGGGACCCAGTACTTC
-,TRBJ1-1,TRBV6-1,few,CASGYSWGNTEAFF,TGTGCCAGCGGCTACAGTTGGGGAAACACTGAAGCTTTCTTT
-,TRBJ2-7,TRBV12-3/TRBV12-4,-,CASSVRPTEQYF,TGTGCCAGCAGTGTTCGGCCCACGGAGCAGTACTTC
-,TRBJ2-7,TRBV20-1,-,CSARGRVTYEQYF,TGCAGTGCTAGGGGCCGGGTGACCTACGAGCAGTACTTC
-,TRBJ2-5,TRBV11-2,-,CASSSLQDFQETQYF,TGTGCCAGCAGCTCCTTACAGGACTTTCAAGAGACCCAGTACTTC
TRBD1,TRBJ2-2,TRBV24-1,-,CATETGSNTGELFF,TGTGCCACCGAGACAGGGTCGAACACCGGGGAGCTGTTTTTT
-,TRBJ1-5,TRBV7-9,many,CASSSTGPGGQPQHF,TGTGCCAGCAGCTCAACGGGTCCCGGTGGACAGCCCCAGCATTTT
-,TRBJ2-7,TRBV7-9,-,CASSFSSGYEQYF,TGTGCCAGCAGCTTCAGTAGCGGCTACGAGCAGTACTTC
-,TRBJ2-5,TRBV7-6,many,CASRDQETQYF,TGTGCCAGCAGGGACCAAGAGACCCAGTACTTC
-,TRBJ2-7,TRBV25-1,few,CASSEYWDEQYF,TGTGCCAGCAGTGAATATTGGGACGAGCAGTACTTC
-,TRBJ2-4,TRBV18,-,CASSPPDGRETKNIQYF,TGTGCCAGCTCACCACCCGATGGCAGGGAAACCAAAAACATTCAGTACTTC
-,TRBJ2-1,TRBV20-1,many,CSARAARPSYNEQFF,TGCAGTGCTAGAGCGGCGCGTCCCTCCTACAATGAGCAGTTCTTC
TRBD2,TRBJ2-7,TRBV28,-,CASRTSGSFYEQYF,TGTGCCAGCCGAACTAGCGGGTCGTTCTACGAGCAGTACTTC
-,TRBJ1-1,TRBV28,many,CASSLGPTEAFF,TGTGCCAGCAGTTTAGGACCCACTGAAGCTTTCTTT
-,TRBJ2-1,TRBV24-1,-,CATSDYREQFF,TGTGCCACCAGTGATTACCGTGAGCAGTTCTTC
-,TRBJ1-1,TRBV29-1,few,CSANRAGTEAFF,TGCAGCGCAAACAGGGCGGGGACTGAAGCTTTCTTT
-,TRBJ2-7,TRBV7-9,few,CASSPRGLGDIYEQYF,TGTGCCAGCAGTCCCCGGGGTCTGGGGGACATCTACGAGCAGTACTTC
-,TRBJ2-1,TRBV30,many,CAWSVGLRGREQFF,TGTGCCTGGAGTGTAGGATTGAGGGGGAGGGAGCAGTTCTTC
TRBD1,TRBJ1-5,TRBV20-1,-,CSARVGQSGQPQHF,TGCAGTGCTAGGGTGGGACAGTCAGGACAGCCCCAGCATTTT
-,TRBJ2-2,TRBV10-1,many,CASSESMRAGINTGELFF,TGCGCCAGCAGTGAGTCTATGAGGGCAGGAATCAACACCGGGGAGCTGTTTTTT
TRBD2,TRBJ2-1,TRBV4-2,-,CASSFRLAGAHEQFF,TGTGCCAGCAGCTTTAGACTAGCGGGAGCCCATGAGCAGTTCTTC
-,TRBJ2-7,TRBV29-1,-,CSVEISLGEQYF,TGCAGCGTTGAAATCAGCCTCGGCGAGCAGTACTTC